These 19 T cell receptor beta chains share one sample of origin, sequenced in a study of blood T cell repertoires in COVID-19. TCRdb's copy holds only in-frame clones and misses some; the assay was immunoSEQ multiplex PCR. The table lists about 250,000 clones, roughly 80% of them singletons. The source material was PBMCs or T cells enriched from blood (not recorded which). Source of these receptors: a man between 35 and 55 years old who had been exposed to COVID-19.

V is TRBV19 and J is TRBJ1-4; no clear D gene. Germline V lookup: CDR1 LNHDA, CDR2 SQIVND (reference sequence). V was cut by 4 bases and J by 7 bases, with 7 bases left in between. The CDR3 contains 12 residues. This CDR3 reads CASSNRSEKLFF. The CDR3 nucleotides are TGTGCCAGTAGTAACAGAAGTGAAAAACTGTTTTTT. The full variable domain, in which reference TRBV19 and TRBJ1-4 provide the parts outside the CDR3, is DGGITQSPKYLFRKEGQNVTLSCEQNLNHDAMYWYRQDPGQGLRLIYYSQIVNDFQKGDIAEGYSVSREKKESFPLTVTSAQKNPTAFYLCASSNRSEKLFFGSGTQLSVL.

The chain is built from TRBV19 and TRBJ2-7, with unresolved D. The CDR3 runs 13 residues. Deletions cut 6 bases from V and 1 base from J, with 10 bases between. CDR1 is LNHDA and CDR2 is SQIVND in the germline V gene (reference sequence). Here the CDR3 reads CASRAQQSYEQYF. The DNA for the CDR3 is TGTGCCAGTAGGGCCCAACAATCCTACGAGCAGTACTTC.

This clone was seen only once. This sequence joins TRBV12-5 and TRBJ1-6, with 8 bases that match TRBD1. The CDR3 totals 19 residues. CDR1 is LGHNT, CDR2 FRNRAP, per germline. The CDR3 region has the DNA TGTGCCTCGTCGGACGACAGGGGATTGGTCCTCTCCTATAATTCACCCCTCCACTTT. This sequence encodes CASSDDRGLVLSYNSPLHF.

CDR3 loop: CAISGTSGNYNEQFF. The CDR3 DNA follows: TGTGCCATCTCCGGGACTAGCGGAAACTACAATGAGCAGTTCTTC. This chain uses TRBV6-6 with TRBJ2-1; 11 positions agree with TRBD2. The CDR3 is 15 amino acids. Trimming cost V 10 bases and J 3 bases; bases outside gene matches: 8. Germline-derived CDR1 and CDR2 are MNHNY and SVGAGI (reference sequence).

The chain recombines TRBV7-9 with TRBJ1-2, with a tentative D call TRBD1 (5 bases). The V end was cut by 5 bases, the J end by 3 bases, with 16 bases between. The CDR3 is made up of 15 amino acids. Per germline, CDR1 SEHNR and CDR2 FQNEAQ (reference sequence). The CDR3 sequence is CASSPPRGGDYGYTF. The CDR3 DNA reads TGTGCCAGCAGCCCCCCGCGGGGAGGGGACTATGGCTACACCTTC. The whole variable domain, remainder taken from reference TRBV7-9 and TRBJ1-2, is DTGVSQNPRHKITKRGQNVTFRCDPISEHNRLYWYRQTLGQGPEFLTYFQNEAQLEKSRLLSDRFSAERPKGSFSTLEIQRTEQGDSAMYLCASSPPRGGDYGYTFGSGTRLTVV.

This clone was seen only a few times. The chain recombines TRBV5-1 with TRBJ2-1; maybe TRBD2 (5 bases). Trimming removed 1 base from V and 9 bases from J, with 17 bases in between. There are 15 residues in the CDR3. Germline V lookup: CDR1 SGHRS, CDR2 YFSETQ. In DNA form, the CDR3 reads TGCGCCAGCAGCTTGCGGGCGGGCCCAGCAACTGAGCAGTTCTTC. As protein: CASSLRAGPATEQFF.

This clone was seen once. The chain combines TRBV6-5 with TRBJ1-3; TRBD1 agrees at 9 bases. Germline trimming cut 5 bases from V and 5 bases from J; bases unmatched to any gene: 4. CDR3 size: 14 residues. Germline-derived CDR1 and CDR2 are MNHEY and SVGAGI. The CDR3 sequence is CASSIGTGRNTIYF. The CDR3, as DNA: TGTGCCAGCAGTATAGGGACAGGGCGAAACACCATATATTTT.

The V gene is TRBV29-1, the J gene TRBJ1-4; D uncertain. The CDR3 is 10 amino acids. V shed 4 bases and J shed 6 bases, with 3 bases lying between them. Germline V lookup: CDR1 SQVTM, CDR2 ANQGSEA. CDR3 sequence: CSVADEKLFF. The CDR3 region has the DNA TGCAGCGTTGCGGATGAAAAACTGTTTTTT.

The gene calls are TRBV6-5 and TRBJ2-1; 12 nucleotides align to TRBD2. CDR1 and CDR2 from the germline V gene are MNHEY and SVGAGI. Trimming took 0 bases from V and 10 from J; bases not matched to a gene: 1. This CDR3 is 14 amino acids long. CDR3 nucleotides: TGTGCCAGCAGTTACTCGGGACTAGCGGGCGAGCAGTTCTTC. Residues: CASSYSGLAGEQFF.

The chain joins TRBV7-2 to TRBJ1-1, with D unresolved. The CDR3 runs to 12 residues. V lost 5 bases and J lost 4, with 8 bases in between. The germline CDR1 and CDR2 sequences are SGHTA and FQGNSA. The CDR3 DNA sequence: TGTGCCAGCAGCCTGCAGGTCACTGAAGCTTTCTTT. This translates into CASSLQVTEAFF.

The chain recombines TRBV7-6 with TRBJ1-3; 8 bases align to TRBD1. Trimming took 5 bases from V and 9 from J; bases not matched to a gene: 21. The V gene's germline CDR1 is SGHVS and CDR2 FNYEAQ. This CDR3 contains 18 residues. The CDR3 DNA reads as TGTGCCAGCAGCCCTACTTCGCCGACAGGGGATTTCTTGTCCACCATATATTTT. The encoded protein is CASSPTSPTGDFLSTIYF.

This chain links TRBV11-2 with TRBJ2-5; 9 bases fit TRBD1. Germline values: CDR1 SGHAT, CDR2 FQNNGV. This CDR3 region has 15 residues. V trimming: 3 bases; J trimming: 5 bases; junction bases outside the gene matches: 7. The CDR3 nucleotides are TGTGCCAGCAGCTTTAAGACAGACAGGGGGGAGACCCAGTACTTC. This translates into CASSFKTDRGETQYF.

V is TRBV2 and J is TRBJ2-7, with D possibly TRBD2 on 5 matching bases. This CDR3 has 17 residues. Germline CDR1 is SNHLY and CDR2 is FYNNEI. Trimming shortened V by 7 bases and J by 2 bases, and 24 bases separated the two germline ends. In DNA form, the CDR3 reads TGTGCCAGCAAGGAGCACACCGGCCGGGCCGGGGCCTACGAGCAGTACTTC. It translates to CASKEHTGRAGAYEQYF.

V and J are TRBV2 and TRBJ2-2; D is perhaps TRBD2 (5 bases). The germline CDR1 and CDR2 sequences are SNHLY and FYNNEI. The CDR3 sequence is 11 residues long. V was pared by 11 bases and J by 1 base, with 5 bases between. Here the CDR3 DNA reads TGTGCCCGGGGGAACACCGGGGAGCTGTTTTTT. It codes for CARGNTGELFF.

V is TRBV18 and J is TRBJ1-2; D is perhaps TRBD1 (5 bases). CDR3 length: 17 amino acids. V lost 3 bases and J lost 4, with 21 bases in between. CDR1 is KGHSH, CDR2 LQKENI, per germline. CDR3 sequence (DNA): TGTGCCAGCTCACCGGAGGGAGCAGGCCCAGGGATCTATGGCTACACCTTC. Translating gives CASSPEGAGPGIYGYTF.

This clone was counted a single time. The gene calls are TRBV7-6 and TRBJ2-7; 7 bases map to TRBD1. The J segment lost 1 base and the V segment lost 2 bases, leaving 5 bases of the junction unmatched. In germline, CDR1 is SGHVS, CDR2 FNYEAQ. The CDR3 runs to 15 residues. For the CDR3, the DNA is TGTGCCAGCAGCTTAACGGGACAGTCGTCCTACGAGCAGTACTTC. Residues: CASSLTGQSSYEQYF. The entire variable domain, with the rest obtained from reference TRBV7-6 and TRBJ2-7, is as follows: GAGVSQSPRYKVTKRGQDVALRCDPISGHVSLYWYRQALGQGPEFLTYFNYEAQQDKSGLPNDRFSAERPEGSISTLTIQRTEQRDSAMYRCASSLTGQSSYEQYFGPGTRLTVT.

The J gene is TRBJ2-1, the V gene TRBV5-1; possibly TRBD2 for D (5 bases). This CDR3 has 15 residues. The germline CDR1 and CDR2 sequences are SGHRS and YFSETQ. Trimming left V 2 bases short and J 7 bases short, with 16 bases between. The CDR3 DNA sequence: TGCGCCAGCAGCTTTCGCGGACTCCCCTCAAATGAGCAGTTCTTC. Protein: CASSFRGLPSNEQFF.

The V and J genes are TRBV6-5 and TRBJ1-1; D unresolved. V was shortened by 5 bases and J by 1 base, with 11 bases between the two germline ends. Germline CDR1 reads MNHEY; CDR2 reads SVGAGI. This CDR3 region has 14 residues. This CDR3 reads CASSPGRGNTEAFF. The CDR3 DNA sequence: TGTGCCAGCAGTCCCGGGCGGGGGAACACTGAAGCTTTCTTT.

This clone was observed a single time. The rearrangement uses TRBV19 and TRBJ2-2, with TRBD1 as a possible D gene (5 bases). Germline V gives CDR1 LNHDA, CDR2 SQIVND (reference sequence). CDR3 length: 15 amino acids. V lost 0 bases to trimming and J lost 6 bases, with 11 bases between them. CDR3 amino acids: CASSIENQGPGELFF. Here the CDR3 DNA reads TGTGCCAGTAGTATAGAAAACCAGGGCCCCGGGGAGCTGTTTTTT.